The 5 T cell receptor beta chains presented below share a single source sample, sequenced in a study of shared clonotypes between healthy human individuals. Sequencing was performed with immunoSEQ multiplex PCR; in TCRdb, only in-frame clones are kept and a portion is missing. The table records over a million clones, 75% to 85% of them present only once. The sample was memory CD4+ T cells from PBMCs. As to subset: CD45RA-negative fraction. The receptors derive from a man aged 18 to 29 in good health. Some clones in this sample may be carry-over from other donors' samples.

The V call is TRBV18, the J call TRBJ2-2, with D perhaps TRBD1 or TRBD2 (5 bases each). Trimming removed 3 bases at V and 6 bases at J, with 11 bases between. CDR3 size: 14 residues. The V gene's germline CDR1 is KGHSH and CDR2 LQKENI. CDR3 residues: CASSPRDQAGELFF. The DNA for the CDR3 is TGTGCCAGCTCACCGAGGGACCAAGCCGGGGAGCTGTTTTTT.

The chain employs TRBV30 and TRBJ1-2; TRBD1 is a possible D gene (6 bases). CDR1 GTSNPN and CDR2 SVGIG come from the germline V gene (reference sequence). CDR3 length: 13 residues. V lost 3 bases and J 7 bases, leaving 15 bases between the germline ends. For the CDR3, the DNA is TGTGCCTGGAGCCTCGGGGGCCACTTTGGCTACACCTTC. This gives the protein CAWSLGGHFGYTF.

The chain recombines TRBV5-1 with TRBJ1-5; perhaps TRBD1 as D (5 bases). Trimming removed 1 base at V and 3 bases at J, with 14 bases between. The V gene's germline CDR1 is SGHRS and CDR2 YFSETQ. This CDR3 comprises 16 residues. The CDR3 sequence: CASSLTGGDVNQPQHF. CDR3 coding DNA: TGCGCCAGCAGCTTGACCGGAGGGGATGTCAATCAGCCCCAGCATTTT.

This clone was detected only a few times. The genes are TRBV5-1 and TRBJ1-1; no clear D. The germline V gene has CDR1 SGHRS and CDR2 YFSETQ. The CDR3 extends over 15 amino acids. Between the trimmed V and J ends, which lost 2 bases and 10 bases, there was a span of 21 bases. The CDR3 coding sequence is TGCGCCAGCAGCTTCTCGGCTGGTGTCGAGTCCGGAGCTTTCTTT. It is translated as CASSFSAGVESGAFF.

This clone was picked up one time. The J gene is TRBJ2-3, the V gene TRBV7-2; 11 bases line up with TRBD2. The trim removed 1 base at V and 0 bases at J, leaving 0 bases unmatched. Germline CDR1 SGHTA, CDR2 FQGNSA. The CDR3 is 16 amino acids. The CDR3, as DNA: TGTGCCAGCAGCTTAGGACTAGCGGGGAGCACAGATACGCAGTATTTT. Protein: CASSLGLAGSTDTQYF.